The 26 T cell receptor beta chains given below trace back to one sample, sequenced in a study of blood T cell repertoires in COVID-19. Profiling relied on immunoSEQ multiplex PCR, and the TCRdb table lists in-frame clones only, not all of them. The profile covers some 270,000 clones, with roughly 90% appearing a single time and about 1.8% taken by the ten largest. Sequenced material: PBMCs or T cells enriched from blood (not recorded which). The source of these receptors is a woman aged 40 to 50 who had recovered from COVID-19.

J is TRBJ1-1 and V is TRBV15; 7 nucleotides match TRBD1. Germline V gene lookup returns CDR1 LNHNV and CDR2 YYDKDF (reference sequence). This CDR3 contains 17 residues. V gave up 1 base and J gave up 3 bases; unmatched junction bases: 11. CDR3 residues: CATSRGTGPFGDTEAFF. The CDR3 bases are TGTGCCACCAGCAGAGGGACAGGCCCCTTTGGGGACACTGAAGCTTTCTTT.

The chain recombines TRBV29-1 with TRBJ1-5, with a possible D match to TRBD1 (6 bases). Trimming took 6 bases from V and 5 from J, leaving 20 bases between them. Looked up from germline, CDR1 is SQVTM and CDR2 is ANQGSEA. The CDR3 sequence is 15 residues long. The CDR3 DNA follows: TGCAGCGTCCGCGAGGGAAGTTCAGGGGATCAGCCCCAGCATTTT. Translation gives CSVREGSSGDQPQHF. Based on the CDR3 plus reference TRBV29-1 and TRBJ1-5, the full variable domain is SAVISQKPSRDICQRGTSLTIQCQVDSQVTMMFWYRQQPGQSLTLIATANQGSEATYESGFVIDKFPISRPNLTFSTLTVSNMSPEDSSIYLCSVREGSSGDQPQHFGDGTRLSIL.

This chain links TRBV5-1 with TRBJ2-5, with D perhaps TRBD1 (6 bases). CDR3 length: 16 amino acids. The germline CDR1 and CDR2 sequences are SGHRS and YFSETQ. The germline V and J ends were trimmed by 0 bases and 3 bases, with 15 bases remaining between them. The CDR3 coding sequence is TGCGCCAGCAGCTTGGCAACCGGGACACACGAAGAGACCCAGTACTTC. Residues: CASSLATGTHEETQYF.

The J gene is TRBJ2-7, the V gene TRBV7-9; 9 bases are shared with TRBD1. Trimming cost V 1 base and J 6 bases; bases outside gene matches: 4. CDR3 length equals 14 residues. Germline CDR1 is SEHNR and CDR2 is FQNEAQ (reference sequence). CDR3 loop: CASSLVGQGGEQYF. The CDR3, as DNA: TGTGCCAGCAGCTTAGTGGGACAGGGTGGCGAGCAGTACTTC. Looking up the rest from reference TRBV7-9 and TRBJ2-7 gives the full variable domain: DTGVSQNPRHKITKRGQNVTFRCDPISEHNRLYWYRQTLGQGPEFLTYFQNEAQLEKSRLLSDRFSAERPKGSFSTLEIQRTEQGDSAMYLCASSLVGQGGEQYFGPGTRLTVT.

The chain combines TRBV7-9 with TRBJ1-4, with 8 bases lining up with TRBD1. V gave up 6 bases and J gave up 8 bases; unmatched junction bases: 8. Germline assignment: CDR1 SEHNR and CDR2 FQNEAQ (reference sequence). The CDR3 loop spans 14 amino acids. CDR3 sequence (DNA): TGTGCCAGCAGTTCCGGGACAGGTGGGGAAAAACTGTTTTTT. Protein: CASSSGTGGEKLFF.

The chain employs TRBV6-5 and TRBJ2-7; perhaps TRBD2 as D (6 bases). The ends were cut back, 6 bases at V and 3 bases at J, with 9 bases in the middle. Germline-derived CDR1 and CDR2 are MNHEY and SVGAGI. This CDR3 has 12 residues. CDR3 sequence (DNA): TGTGCCAGCAGCGGGAGCTTCTACGAGCAGTACTTC. Its translation is CASSGSFYEQYF.

The chain couples TRBV11-2 to TRBJ1-1, with D perhaps matching TRBD1 (6 bases). CDR1 SGHAT and CDR2 FQNNGV come from the germline V gene. The CDR3 runs 12 residues. The V end was cut by 5 bases, the J end by 4 bases, with 8 bases between. CDR3 nucleotides: TGTGCCAGCAGCGGGACACCCACTGAAGCTTTCTTT. Its translation: CASSGTPTEAFF.

V and J are TRBV5-1 and TRBJ2-7; TRBD2 matches 10 bases. This CDR3 region has 14 residues. V dropped 2 bases and J dropped 3; count of bases not matched to a gene: 2. The germline CDR1 and CDR2 sequences are SGHRS and YFSETQ. The DNA for the CDR3 is TGCGCCAGCAGCTTAGCGGGGGGGCTCTACGAGCAGTACTTC. Protein: CASSLAGGLYEQYF.

The chain carries TRBV5-4 and TRBJ2-1; D is perhaps TRBD2 (5 bases). The germline V gene encodes CDR1 SGHNT and CDR2 YYREEE (reference sequence). This CDR3 has 14 amino acids. V lost 0 bases to trimming and J lost 6 bases, with 10 bases between them. In DNA form, the CDR3 reads TGTGCCAGCAGCTTGGAGGGTCGGGGCAATGAGCAGTTCTTC. It translates to CASSLEGRGNEQFF.

This chain joins TRBV19 and TRBJ1-2; D remains ambiguous. CDR1 is LNHDA and CDR2 is SQIVND in the germline V gene (reference sequence). Trimming pared 3 bases from V and 4 bases from J, leaving 24 bases between. The CDR3 has 18 amino acids. The CDR3 sequence is CASSIVSQWAGRLYGYTF. CDR3 coding DNA: TGTGCCAGTAGTATTGTCTCGCAGTGGGCAGGCCGCCTCTATGGCTACACCTTC.

The chain recombines TRBV19 with TRBJ1-1; the match to TRBD1 covers 7 bases. The V gene end was trimmed by 5 bases and the J gene end by 4 bases; junction bases not matched to a gene: 13. Per germline, CDR1 LNHDA and CDR2 SQIVND (reference sequence). The CDR3 contains 16 residues. CDR3 amino acids: CASSDPGQPRGTEAFF. In DNA, the CDR3 is TGTGCCAGTAGTGACCCGGGACAGCCTAGGGGCACTGAAGCTTTCTTT.

This clone was seen a single time. This chain joins TRBV4-3 and TRBJ2-3; 10 positions match TRBD2. Germline-derived CDR1 and CDR2 are LGHNA and YSLEER. The V gene end was trimmed by 0 bases and the J gene end by 5 bases; junction bases not matched to a gene: 11. CDR3 length: 18 residues. The CDR3 bases are TGCGCCAGCAGCCAAGAGGAGGTCCTAGCGGGAGCCGGAGATACGCAGTATTTT. Protein product: CASSQEEVLAGAGDTQYF.

The V call is TRBV5-4, the J call TRBJ1-2; 7 bases fit TRBD1. Losses at the gene ends were 2 bases for V and 6 bases for J; bases not matched to a gene: 10. Looked up from germline, CDR1 is SGHNT and CDR2 is YYREEE (reference sequence). CDR3 length: 15 residues. The CDR3 DNA is TGTGCCAGCAGCTTACCAGGGGGTCCTCTCGATGGCTACACCTTC. Its protein is CASSLPGGPLDGYTF.

The rearrangement links TRBV15 to TRBJ1-1; D possibly corresponds to TRBD1 (6 bases). V lost 8 bases and J lost 1, with 14 bases in between. CDR3 length: 14 residues. Germline V CDR1 and CDR2: LNHNV, YYDKDF (reference sequence). The CDR3 region is CATAQRTANTEAFF. In DNA form, the CDR3 reads TGTGCCACCGCCCAGAGGACAGCGAACACTGAAGCTTTCTTT.

Only one count was recorded for this clone. J is TRBJ1-2 and V is TRBV14; D not certain. Trimming removed 8 bases at V and 4 bases at J, with 11 bases between. CDR3 length equals 12 residues. Germline V CDR1 and CDR2: SGHDN, FVKESK. As DNA, the CDR3 is TGTGCCAGCTACCCCCACAGCTATGGCTACACCTTC. Its protein product is CASYPHSYGYTF.

The chain is built from TRBV3-1 (or the pseudogene TRBV3-2) and TRBJ2-1; D is perhaps TRBD1 (6 bases). Trimming left V 4 bases short and J 2 bases short, with 9 bases between. The CDR3 contains 14 residues. Germline CDR1 is LGHDT and CDR2 is YNNKEL (reference sequence). CDR3 sequence (DNA): TGTGCCAGCAGCCGGACAGCCACCTACAATGAGCAGTTCTTC. Its translation is CASSRTATYNEQFF.

The gene calls are TRBV7-6 and TRBJ2-1; 8 nucleotides match TRBD2. Germline lookup yields CDR1 SGHVS and CDR2 FNYEAQ. This CDR3 contains 12 residues. The V gene end was trimmed by 5 bases and the J gene end by 6 bases; junction bases not matched to a gene: 0. The CDR3 bases are TGTGCCAGCAGCCGGGGGGGCAATGAGCAGTTCTTC. Translated, it gives CASSRGGNEQFF.

V gene TRBV7-9 combines with J gene TRBJ2-7, with 8 bases fitting TRBD1. CDR1 and CDR2 from the germline V gene are SEHNR and FQNEAQ (reference sequence). CDR3 length equals 16 residues. With 2 bases clipped from V and 4 bases from J, the junction kept 10 bases outside the gene matches. Here the CDR3 DNA reads TGTGCCAGCAGCTTATATTCCCCGGACAGGGTGTACGAGCAGTACTTC. Its protein product is CASSLYSPDRVYEQYF.

J is TRBJ2-7 and V is TRBV7-2; 10 positions agree with TRBD1. The length of the CDR3 is 15 residues. Per the germline V gene, CDR1 is SGHTA and CDR2 is FQGNSA. The J segment lost 3 bases and the V segment lost 4 bases, leaving 6 bases of the junction unmatched. CDR3 DNA sequence: TGTGCCAGCAGCTCGAGGACAGGGGGAGACTACGAGCAGTACTTC. This sequence encodes CASSSRTGGDYEQYF. Supplemented by reference TRBV7-2 and TRBJ2-7, the full variable domain reads GAGVSQSPSNKVTEKGKDVELRCDPISGHTALYWYRQSLGQGLEFLIYFQGNSAPDKSGLPSDRFSAERTGGSVSTLTIQRTQQEDSAVYLCASSSRTGGDYEQYFGPGTRLTVT.

This chain uses TRBV27 with TRBJ1-1; D is uncertain. The V and J ends lost 2 bases and 0 bases respectively, with 7 bases between them. The CDR3 is made up of 14 amino acids. Per germline, CDR1 MNHEY and CDR2 SMNVEV (reference sequence). The CDR3 is CASSLSLMNTEAFF. DNA of the CDR3: TGTGCCAGCAGTTTAAGCTTAATGAACACTGAAGCTTTCTTT.

This clone was seen a handful of times. This same CDR3 is encoded by further DNA sequences in the sample. The rearrangement joins TRBV7-3 to TRBJ1-1; D not resolved. The CDR3 has 13 amino acids. V was cut by 0 bases and J by 1 base, with 3 bases left in between. Germline loops: CDR1 SGHTA, CDR2 FQGTGA. This CDR3 reads CASSLTRNTEAFF. CDR3 DNA: TGTGCCAGCAGCTTAACGAGGAACACTGAAGCTTTCTTT.

The chain carries TRBV27 and TRBJ1-1; TRBD1 matches 7 bases. Trimming took 6 bases from V and 1 from J; bases not matched to a gene: 5. Looked up from germline, CDR1 is MNHEY and CDR2 is SMNVEV (reference sequence). The CDR3 contains 14 residues. As DNA, the CDR3 is TGTGCCAGCAGATTACAGGGGCGGAACACTGAAGCTTTCTTT. Protein: CASRLQGRNTEAFF.

This clone was seen many times. The genes are TRBV20-1 and TRBJ2-7; D is unclear. Trimming removed 6 bases from V and 4 bases from J, with 10 bases in between. Germline CDR1 DFQATT, CDR2 SNEGSKA (reference sequence). There are 11 residues in the CDR3. The CDR3 coding sequence is TGCAGTGCCGCCCGCGGATACGAGCAGTACTTC. Protein product: CSAARGYEQYF.

The V gene is TRBV5-4, the J gene TRBJ2-5; TRBD2 agrees at 8 bases. The ends lost 3 bases at V and 2 bases at J; junction bases unmatched: 6. Germline CDR1 reads SGHNT; CDR2 reads YYREEE (reference sequence). The CDR3 runs 15 residues. The chain's CDR3 is CASSSAGALQETQYF. The CDR3 DNA is TGTGCCAGCAGCTCAGCGGGAGCCCTGCAAGAGACCCAGTACTTC.

The chain has TRBV7-8 and TRBJ1-2, with D perhaps matching TRBD1 (5 bases). V lost 4 bases, J lost 6 bases, and 18 bases lay in between. The CDR3 runs 15 residues. CDR1 is SGHVS, CDR2 FQNEAQ, per germline. CDR3 loop: CASSSQTLRGDGYTF. CDR3 DNA sequence: TGTGCCAGCAGCTCGCAGACGCTTCGGGGGGATGGCTACACCTTC.

V usage is TRBV7-2 and J usage is TRBJ2-2; 7 bases line up with TRBD1. The length of the CDR3 is 15 residues. The V segment lost 5 bases and the J segment 0 bases; nucleotides outside the gene matches: 3. The germline gives CDR1 SGHTA, CDR2 FQGNSA. The CDR3 protein is CASSLGQPNTGELFF. The CDR3 DNA reads TGTGCCAGCAGCCTGGGACAGCCGAACACCGGGGAGCTGTTTTTT.